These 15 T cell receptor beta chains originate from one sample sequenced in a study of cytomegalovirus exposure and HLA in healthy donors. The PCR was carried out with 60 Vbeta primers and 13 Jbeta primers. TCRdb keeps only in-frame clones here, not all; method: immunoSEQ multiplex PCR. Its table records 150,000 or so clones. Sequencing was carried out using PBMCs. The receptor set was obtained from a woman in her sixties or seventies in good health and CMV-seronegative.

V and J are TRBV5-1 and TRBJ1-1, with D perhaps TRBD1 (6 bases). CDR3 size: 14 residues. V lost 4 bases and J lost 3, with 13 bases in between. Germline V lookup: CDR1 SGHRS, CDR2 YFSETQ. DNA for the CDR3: TGCGCCAGCAGCCTTTGGGGGCAGGACACTGAAGCTTTCTTT. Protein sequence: CASSLWGQDTEAFF.

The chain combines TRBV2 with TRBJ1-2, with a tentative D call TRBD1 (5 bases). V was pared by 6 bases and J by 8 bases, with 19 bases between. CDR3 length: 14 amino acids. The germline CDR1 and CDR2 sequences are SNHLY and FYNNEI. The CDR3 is CASSASQGRLGYTF. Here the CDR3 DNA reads TGTGCCAGCAGCGCCTCCCAGGGCCGGTTGGGCTACACCTTC.

The DNA for the CDR3 is TGTGCCAGCTCACGAGTAGTCCAAGAGACCCAGTACTTC. This encodes CASSRVVQETQYF. The chain employs TRBV18 and TRBJ2-5; D is undetermined. The CDR3 totals 13 residues. Germline V gives CDR1 KGHSH, CDR2 LQKENI. V dropped 4 bases and J dropped 1 base, with 7 bases sitting between them.

The CDR3: CASSFTGTRGTRTGELFF. In nucleotides, the CDR3 is TGTGCCAGCAGCTTTACCGGGACTAGGGGGACGAGGACCGGGGAGCTGTTTTTT. The V and J genes are TRBV7-3 and TRBJ2-2; 8 bases are shared with TRBD2. This CDR3 has 18 residues. Germline loops: CDR1 SGHTA, CDR2 FQGTGA. The J segment lost 5 bases and the V segment lost 3 bases, leaving 14 bases of the junction unmatched.

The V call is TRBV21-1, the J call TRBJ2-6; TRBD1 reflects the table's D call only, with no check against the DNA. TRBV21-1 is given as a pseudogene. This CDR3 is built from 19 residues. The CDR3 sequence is CASSKRTPKGSSGANVLTF. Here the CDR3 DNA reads TGTGCCAGCAGCAAAAGGACCCCGAAGGGGTCCTCTGGGGCCAACGTCCTGACTTTC.

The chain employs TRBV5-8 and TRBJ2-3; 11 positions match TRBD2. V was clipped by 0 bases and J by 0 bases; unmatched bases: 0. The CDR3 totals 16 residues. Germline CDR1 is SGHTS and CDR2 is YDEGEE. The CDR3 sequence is CASSLGLAGSTDTQYF. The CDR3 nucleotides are TGTGCCAGCAGCTTGGGACTAGCGGGAAGCACAGATACGCAGTATTTT.

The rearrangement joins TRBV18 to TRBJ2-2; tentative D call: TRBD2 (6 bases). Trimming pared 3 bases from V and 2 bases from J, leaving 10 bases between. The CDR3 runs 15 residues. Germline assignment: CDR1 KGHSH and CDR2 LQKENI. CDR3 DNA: TGTGCCAGCTCACCCCCCGGGGGTAACACCGGGGAGCTGTTTTTT. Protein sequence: CASSPPGGNTGELFF.

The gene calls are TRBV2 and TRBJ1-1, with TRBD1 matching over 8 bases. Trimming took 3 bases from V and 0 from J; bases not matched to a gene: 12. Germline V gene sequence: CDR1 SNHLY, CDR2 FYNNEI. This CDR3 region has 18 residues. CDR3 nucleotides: TGTGCCAGCAGTGATGATGGGCAGGGGGCGAAAATGAACACTGAAGCTTTCTTT. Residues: CASSDDGQGAKMNTEAFF.

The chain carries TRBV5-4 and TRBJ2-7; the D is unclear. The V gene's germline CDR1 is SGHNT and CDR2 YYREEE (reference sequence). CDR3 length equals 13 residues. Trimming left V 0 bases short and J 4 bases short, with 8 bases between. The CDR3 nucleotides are TGTGCCAGCAGCTTGGGACTTGTTTACGAGCAGTACTTC. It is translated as CASSLGLVYEQYF.

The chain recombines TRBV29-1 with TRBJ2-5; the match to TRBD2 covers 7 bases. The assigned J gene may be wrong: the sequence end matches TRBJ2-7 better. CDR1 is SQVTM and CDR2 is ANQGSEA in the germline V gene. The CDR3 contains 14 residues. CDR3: CSVSKAGLGYEQYF. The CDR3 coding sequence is TGCAGCGTTTCAAAAGCAGGACTAGGCTACGAGCAGTACTTC.

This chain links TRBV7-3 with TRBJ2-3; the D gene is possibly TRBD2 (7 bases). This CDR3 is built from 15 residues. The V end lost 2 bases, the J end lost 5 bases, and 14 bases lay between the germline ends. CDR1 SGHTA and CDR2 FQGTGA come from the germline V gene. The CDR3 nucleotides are TGTGCCAGCAGCTTAGCGGGGGCAGTTGGAGATACGCAGTATTTT. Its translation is CASSLAGAVGDTQYF.

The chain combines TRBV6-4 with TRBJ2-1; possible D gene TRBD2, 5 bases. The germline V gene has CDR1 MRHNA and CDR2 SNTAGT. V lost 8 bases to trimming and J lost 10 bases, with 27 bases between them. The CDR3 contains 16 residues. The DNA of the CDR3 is TGTGCCAGCCTCTCAGAGATCCGGGCCTCCGGGGTCGAGCAGTTCTTC. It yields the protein CASLSEIRASGVEQFF.

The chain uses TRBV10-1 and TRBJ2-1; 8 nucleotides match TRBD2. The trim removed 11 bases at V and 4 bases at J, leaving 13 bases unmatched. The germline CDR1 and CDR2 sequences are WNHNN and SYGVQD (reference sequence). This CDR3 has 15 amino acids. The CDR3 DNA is TGCGCCTGGAGGGGTCAGCGGGGGTGTTACAATGAGCAGTTCTTC. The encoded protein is CAWRGQRGCYNEQFF.

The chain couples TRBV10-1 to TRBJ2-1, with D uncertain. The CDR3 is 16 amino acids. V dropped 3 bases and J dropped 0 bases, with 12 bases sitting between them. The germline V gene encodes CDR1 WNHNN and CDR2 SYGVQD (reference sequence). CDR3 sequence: CASSEKRTSSYNEQFF. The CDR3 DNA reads TGCGCCAGCAGTGAAAAACGCACGAGCTCCTACAATGAGCAGTTCTTC.

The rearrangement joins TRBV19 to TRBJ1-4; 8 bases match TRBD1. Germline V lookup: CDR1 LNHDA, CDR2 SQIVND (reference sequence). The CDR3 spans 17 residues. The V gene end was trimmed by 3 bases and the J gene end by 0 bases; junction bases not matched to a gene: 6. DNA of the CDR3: TGTGCCAGTAGTATTGGCAGGGGGCAGGCAACTAATGAAAAACTGTTTTTT. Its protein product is CASSIGRGQATNEKLFF.